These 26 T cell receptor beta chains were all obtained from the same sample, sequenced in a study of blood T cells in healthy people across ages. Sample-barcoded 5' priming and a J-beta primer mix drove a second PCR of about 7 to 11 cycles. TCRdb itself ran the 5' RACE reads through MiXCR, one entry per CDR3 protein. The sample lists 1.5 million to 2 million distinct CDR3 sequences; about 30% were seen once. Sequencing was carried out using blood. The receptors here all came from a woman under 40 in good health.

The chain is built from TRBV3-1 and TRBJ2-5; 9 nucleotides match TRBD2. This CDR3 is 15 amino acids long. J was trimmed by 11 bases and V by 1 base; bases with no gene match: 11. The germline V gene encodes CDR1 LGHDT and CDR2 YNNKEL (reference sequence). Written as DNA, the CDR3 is TGTGCCAGCAGCCAAGTAGCGGGGGTATCCAATGAGCAGTACTTC. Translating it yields CASSQVAGVSNEQYF.

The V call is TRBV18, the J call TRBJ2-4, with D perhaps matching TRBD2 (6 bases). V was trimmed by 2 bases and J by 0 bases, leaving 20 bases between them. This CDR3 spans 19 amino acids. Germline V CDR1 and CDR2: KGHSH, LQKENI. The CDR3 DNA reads TGTGCCAGCTCACCAAATCCCGAGGCGGGACCTGTAGCCAAAAACATTCAGTACTTC. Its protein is CASSPNPEAGPVAKNIQYF.

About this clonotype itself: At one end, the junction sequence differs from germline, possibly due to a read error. CDR3 amino acids: CANSLAATDYQPQHF. CDR3 bases: TGTGCCAACAGCTTGGCCGCGACGGATTATCAGCCCCAGCATTTT. This chain uses TRBV5-5 with TRBJ1-5; D remains ambiguous. This CDR3 has 15 residues. Germline V gene data show CDR1 as SGHKS and CDR2 as YYEKEE (reference sequence).

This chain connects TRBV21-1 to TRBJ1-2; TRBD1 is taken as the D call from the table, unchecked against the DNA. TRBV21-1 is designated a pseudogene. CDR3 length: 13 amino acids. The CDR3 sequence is CASSKTNRGGYTF. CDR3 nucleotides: TGTGCCAGCAGCAAAACAAACAGGGGCGGCTACACCTTC.

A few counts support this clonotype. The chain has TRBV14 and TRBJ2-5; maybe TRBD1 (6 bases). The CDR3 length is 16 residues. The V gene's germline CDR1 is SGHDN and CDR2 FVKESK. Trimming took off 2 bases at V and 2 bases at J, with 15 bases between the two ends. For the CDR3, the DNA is TGTGCCAGCAGCCAACTACCGGGACAAGGACAAGAGACCCAGTACTTC. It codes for CASSQLPGQGQETQYF. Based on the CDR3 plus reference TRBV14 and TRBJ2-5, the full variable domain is EAGVTQFPSHSVIEKGQTVTLRCDPISGHDNLYWYRRVMGKEIKFLLHFVKESKQDESGMPNNRFLAERTGGTYSTLKVQPAELEDSGVYFCASSQLPGQGQETQYFGPGTRLLVL.

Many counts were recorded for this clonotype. The chain's CDR3 is CSVETTGPGEKLFF. The CDR3 DNA is TGCAGCGTTGAAACTACTGGGCCGGGCGAAAAACTGTTTTTT. V usage is TRBV29-1 and J usage is TRBJ1-4; D gene ambiguous. This CDR3 has 14 residues. Trimming pared 2 bases from V and 8 bases from J, leaving 15 bases between. CDR1 is SQVTM, CDR2 ANQGSEA, per germline.

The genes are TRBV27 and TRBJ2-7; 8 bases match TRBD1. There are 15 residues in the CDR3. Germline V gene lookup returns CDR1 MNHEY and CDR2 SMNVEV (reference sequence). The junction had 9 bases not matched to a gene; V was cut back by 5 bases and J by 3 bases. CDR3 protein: CASSLVWDRSYEQYF. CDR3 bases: TGTGCCAGCAGTCTTGTATGGGACAGGAGCTACGAGCAGTACTTC.

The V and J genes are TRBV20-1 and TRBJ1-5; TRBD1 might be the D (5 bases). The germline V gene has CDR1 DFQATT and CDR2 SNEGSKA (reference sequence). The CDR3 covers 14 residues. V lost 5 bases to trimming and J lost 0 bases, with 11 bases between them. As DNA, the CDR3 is TGCAGTGCTCAGGGCCCTTATAGCAATCAGCCCCAGCATTTT. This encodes CSAQGPYSNQPQHF.

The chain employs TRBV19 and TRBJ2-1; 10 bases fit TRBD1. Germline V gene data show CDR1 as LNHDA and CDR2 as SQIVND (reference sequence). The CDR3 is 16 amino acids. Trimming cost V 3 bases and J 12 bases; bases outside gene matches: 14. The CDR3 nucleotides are TGTGCCAGTAGTATTCTTCCGGGACAGGGGAAGGTAGGGCAGTTCTTC. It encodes CASSILPGQGKVGQFF.

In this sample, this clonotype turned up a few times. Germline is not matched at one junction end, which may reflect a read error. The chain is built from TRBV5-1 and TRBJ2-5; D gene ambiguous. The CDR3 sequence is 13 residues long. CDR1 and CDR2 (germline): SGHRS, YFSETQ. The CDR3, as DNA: TGCGCCAGCAGCTTGCAGGTCCAAGAGGCCCAGTACTTC. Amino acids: CASSLQVQEAQYF.

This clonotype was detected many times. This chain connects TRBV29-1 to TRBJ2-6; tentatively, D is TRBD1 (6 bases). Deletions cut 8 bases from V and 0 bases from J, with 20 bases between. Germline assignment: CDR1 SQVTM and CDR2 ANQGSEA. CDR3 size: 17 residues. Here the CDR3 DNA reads TGCAGCCGACTGGGACACCGTACCACCTCTGGGGCCAACGTCCTGACTTTC. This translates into CSRLGHRTTSGANVLTF.

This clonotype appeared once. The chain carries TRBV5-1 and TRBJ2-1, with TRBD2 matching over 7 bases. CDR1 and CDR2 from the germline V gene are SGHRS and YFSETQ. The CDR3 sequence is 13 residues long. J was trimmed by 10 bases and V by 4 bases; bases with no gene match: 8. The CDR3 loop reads CASSIGDYSEQFF. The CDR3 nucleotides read TGCGCCAGCAGCATCGGGGACTACAGCGAGCAGTTCTTC. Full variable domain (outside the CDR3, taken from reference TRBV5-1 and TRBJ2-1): KAGVTQTPRYLIKTRGQQVTLSCSPISGHRSVSWYQQTPGQGLQFLFEYFSETQRNKGNFPGRFSGRQFSNSRSEMNVSTLELGDSALYLCASSIGDYSEQFFGPGTRLTVL.

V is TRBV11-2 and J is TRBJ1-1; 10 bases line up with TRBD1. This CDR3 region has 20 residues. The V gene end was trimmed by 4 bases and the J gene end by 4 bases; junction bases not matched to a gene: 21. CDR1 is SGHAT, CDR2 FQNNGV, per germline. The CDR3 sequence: CASSSDLQGQGKGRVTEAFF. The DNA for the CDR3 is TGTGCCAGCAGCTCGGATCTACAGGGACAGGGGAAAGGAAGGGTCACTGAAGCTTTCTTT.

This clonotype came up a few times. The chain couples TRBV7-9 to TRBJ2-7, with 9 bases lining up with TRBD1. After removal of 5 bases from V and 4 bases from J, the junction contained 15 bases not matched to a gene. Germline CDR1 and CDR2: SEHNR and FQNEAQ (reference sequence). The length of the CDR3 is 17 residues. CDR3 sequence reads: CASSPRAADRGLYEQYF. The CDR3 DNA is TGTGCCAGCAGCCCCAGGGCCGCGGACAGGGGATTATACGAGCAGTACTTC.

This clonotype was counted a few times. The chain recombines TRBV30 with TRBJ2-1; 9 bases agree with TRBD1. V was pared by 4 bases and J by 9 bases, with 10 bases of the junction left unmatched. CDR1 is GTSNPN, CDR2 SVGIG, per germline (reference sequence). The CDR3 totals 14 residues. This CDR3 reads CAWNPGQGSSEQFF. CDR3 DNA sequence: TGTGCCTGGAACCCGGGACAGGGCAGCAGTGAGCAGTTCTTC. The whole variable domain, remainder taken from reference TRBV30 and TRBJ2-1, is SQTIHQWPATLVQPVGSPLSLECTVEGTSNPNLYWYRQAAGRGLQLLFYSVGIGQISSEVPQNLSASRPQDRQFILSSKKLLLSDSGFYLCAWNPGQGSSEQFFGPGTRLTVL.

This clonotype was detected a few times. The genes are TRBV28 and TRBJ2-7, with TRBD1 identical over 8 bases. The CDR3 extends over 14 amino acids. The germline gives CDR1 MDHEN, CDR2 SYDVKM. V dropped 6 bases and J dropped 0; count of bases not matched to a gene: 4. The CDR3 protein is CASRGQAFSYEQYF. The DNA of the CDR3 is TGTGCCAGCAGGGGACAGGCCTTCTCCTACGAGCAGTACTTC.

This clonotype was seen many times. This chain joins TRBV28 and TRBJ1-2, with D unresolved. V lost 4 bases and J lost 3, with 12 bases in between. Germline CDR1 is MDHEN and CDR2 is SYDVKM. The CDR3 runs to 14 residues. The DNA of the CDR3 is TGTGCCAGCAGTTCCCCGGACGGACACTATGGCTACACCTTC. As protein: CASSSPDGHYGYTF.

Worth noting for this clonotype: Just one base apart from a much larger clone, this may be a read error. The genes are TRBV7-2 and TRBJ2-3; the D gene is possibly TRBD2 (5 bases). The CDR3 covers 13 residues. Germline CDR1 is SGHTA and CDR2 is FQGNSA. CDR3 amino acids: CVSGGSGPGTQYF. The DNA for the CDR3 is TGTGTCAGCGGAGGTTCAGGTCCTGGTACGCAGTATTTT.

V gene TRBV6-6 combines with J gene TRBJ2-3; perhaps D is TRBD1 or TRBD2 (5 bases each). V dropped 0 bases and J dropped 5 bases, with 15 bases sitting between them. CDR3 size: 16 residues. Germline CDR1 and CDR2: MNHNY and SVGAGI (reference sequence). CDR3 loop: CASSYSGDPRGDTQYF. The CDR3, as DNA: TGTGCCAGCAGTTACTCCGGGGACCCAAGGGGAGATACGCAGTATTTT.

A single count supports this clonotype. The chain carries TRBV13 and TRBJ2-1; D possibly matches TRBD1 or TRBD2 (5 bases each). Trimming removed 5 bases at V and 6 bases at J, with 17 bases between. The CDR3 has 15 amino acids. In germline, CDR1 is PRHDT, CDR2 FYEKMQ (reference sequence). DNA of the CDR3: TGTGCCAGCAGCGGTAGCGCCCTACAGGTCAATGAGCAGTTCTTC. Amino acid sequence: CASSGSALQVNEQFF.

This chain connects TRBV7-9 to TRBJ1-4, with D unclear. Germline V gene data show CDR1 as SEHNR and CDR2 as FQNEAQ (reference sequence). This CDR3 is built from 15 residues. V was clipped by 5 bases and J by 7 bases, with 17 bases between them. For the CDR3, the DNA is TGTGCCAGCAGCCCACGTAACGGGGAGGCTGAAAAACTGTTTTTT. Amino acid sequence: CASSPRNGEAEKLFF.

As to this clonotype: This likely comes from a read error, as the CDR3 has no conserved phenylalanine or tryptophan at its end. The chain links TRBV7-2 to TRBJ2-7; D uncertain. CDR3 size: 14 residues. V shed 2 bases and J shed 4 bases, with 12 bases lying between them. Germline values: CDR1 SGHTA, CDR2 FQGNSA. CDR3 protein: CASSLIGFGYEQYC. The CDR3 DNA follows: TGTGCCAGCAGCTTAATTGGCTTCGGGTACGAGCAGTACTGC.

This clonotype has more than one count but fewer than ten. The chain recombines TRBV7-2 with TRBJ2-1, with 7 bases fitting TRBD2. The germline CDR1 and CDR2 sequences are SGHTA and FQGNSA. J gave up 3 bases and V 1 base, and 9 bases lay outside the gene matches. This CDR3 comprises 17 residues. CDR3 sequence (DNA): TGTGCCAGCAGCTTAGGTGGGAGCGGGAACATCTACAATGAGCAGTTCTTC. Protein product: CASSLGGSGNIYNEQFF.

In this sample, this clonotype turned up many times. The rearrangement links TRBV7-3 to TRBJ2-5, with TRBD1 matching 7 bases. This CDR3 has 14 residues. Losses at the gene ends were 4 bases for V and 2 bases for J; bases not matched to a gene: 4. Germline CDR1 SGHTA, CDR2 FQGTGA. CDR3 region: CASSSGQEQETQYF. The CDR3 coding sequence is TGTGCCAGCAGCTCCGGACAGGAACAAGAGACCCAGTACTTC.

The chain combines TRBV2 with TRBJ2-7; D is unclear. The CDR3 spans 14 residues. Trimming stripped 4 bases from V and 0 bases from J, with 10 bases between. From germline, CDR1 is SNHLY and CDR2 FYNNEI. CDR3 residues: CASSVYQLSYEQYF. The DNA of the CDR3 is TGTGCCAGCAGTGTGTACCAACTCTCCTACGAGCAGTACTTC.

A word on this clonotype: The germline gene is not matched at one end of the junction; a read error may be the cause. The CDR3, as DNA: TGTGCCAGCAGCTTATGTGACTCCTCCTTCAATGAGCAGTTCTTC. It encodes CASSLCDSSFNEQFF. J is TRBJ2-1 and V is TRBV7-3; no reliable D call. Germline V CDR1 and CDR2: SGHTA, FQGTGA. This CDR3 region has 15 residues.